A selection of T cell receptor beta chains follows, all from one sample in a study of T cells in Graves' hyperthyroidism and ophthalmopathy. TCRdb analysed the multiplex PCR reads with MiXCR anew, one entry per CDR3 protein. The sample contains a few hundred thousand distinct CDR3 sequences, roughly 15% of which appear only once. The source material was blood. Source of these receptors: a woman aged 40 to 50 with Graves' ophthalmopathy. The CDR3 runs from the conserved cysteine through the conserved F or W. D genes are given only for firm matches. The size entry is marked missing in some rows and otherwise reads once, few, many or a size class.

size: few; J: TRBJ1-1; D: TRBD1; V: TRBV27; DNA: TGTGCCAGCAGTTTATCCGGGACAGGGGGGGAAATTGAAGCTTTCTTT; CDR3: CASSLSGTGGEIEAFF
size: many; J: TRBJ2-5; D: -; V: TRBV20-1; DNA: TGCAGTGGGGTAGCTCCGACCCAAGAGACCCAGTACTTC; CDR3: CSGVAPTQETQYF
size: -; J: TRBJ2-7; D: TRBD2; V: TRBV19; DNA: TGTGCCAGCCGACCAACTAGCGGGGGAACCTACGAGCAGTACTTC; CDR3: CASRPTSGGTYEQYF
size: few; J: TRBJ1-4; D: TRBD1; V: TRBV20-1; DNA: TGCAGTGCTCTTCACGGGACAGGGGGAGAAAAACTGTTTTTT; CDR3: CSALHGTGGEKLFF
size: many; J: TRBJ2-3; D: -; V: TRBV6-5; DNA: TGTGCCAGCAGTTACGTCCCCACAGATACGCAGTATTTT; CDR3: CASSYVPTDTQYF
size: -; J: TRBJ2-5; D: -; V: TRBV9; DNA: TGTGCCAGCAGCGTAAGCATCCAAGAGACCCAGTACTTC; CDR3: CASSVSIQETQYF
size: few; J: TRBJ2-5; D: TRBD1; V: TRBV20-1; DNA: TGCAGTGCTAGGGACAGGGTAGGGGTACAAGAGACCCAGTACTTC; CDR3: CSARDRVGVQETQYF
size: -; J: TRBJ2-1; D: TRBD2; V: TRBV7-8; DNA: TGTGCCAGCAGCTCGAATTGGGGAATACGGGGAAGCGGGGGTTCTGGCTCCTACAATGAGCAGTTCTTC; CDR3: CASSSNWGIRGSGGSGSYNEQFF
size: -; J: TRBJ1-1; D: TRBD1; V: TRBV20-1; DNA: TGCAGTGCTAGAGATGATGGGTTCGGACAGGCCCCAATAAAGGGTGAGGCTTTCTTT; CDR3: CSARDDGFGQAPIKGEAFF
size: many; J: TRBJ1-4; D: -; V: TRBV12-3/TRBV12-4; DNA: TGTGCCAGCAGTTTAGGGGTAGGGGGGCGGCCTAATGAAAAACTGTTTTTT; CDR3: CASSLGVGGRPNEKLFF
size: -; J: TRBJ1-2; D: -; V: TRBV7-2; DNA: TGTGCCAGCAGCTTGGAGAGGGACAACTATGGCTACACCTTC; CDR3: CASSLERDNYGYTF
size: many; J: TRBJ1-6; D: -; V: TRBV6-1; DNA: TGTGCCAGCAGGCCGGACAGCTATAATTCACCCCTCCACTTT; CDR3: CASRPDSYNSPLHF
size: many; J: TRBJ1-2; D: -; V: TRBV2; DNA: TGTGCCAGCAGGGAGGGAACTGTAAACTATGGCTACACCTTC; CDR3: CASREGTVNYGYTF
size: many; J: TRBJ2-7; D: TRBD2; V: TRBV6-9; DNA: TGTGCCAGCAGAGTTAAGGTCCGGACTAGCGTACCTAGGTACGAGCAGTACTTC; CDR3: CASRVKVRTSVPRYEQYF
size: -; J: TRBJ2-1; D: -; V: TRBV2; DNA: TGTGCCAGCAGATTTTTTTCGGGACTGGACAATGAGCAGTTCTTC; CDR3: CASRFFSGLDNEQFF
size: few; J: TRBJ2-1; D: TRBD2; V: TRBV5-6; DNA: TGTGCCAGCAGCTTACCGAAGACTAGCGGGGGCTGGAGCTCCTACAATGAGCAGTTCTTC; CDR3: CASSLPKTSGGWSSYNEQFF
size: -; J: TRBJ2-7; D: -; V: TRBV9; DNA: TGTGCCAGCAGCGTAGAACTGGGGGCTGCCTACGAGCAGTACTTC; CDR3: CASSVELGAAYEQYF
size: few; J: TRBJ2-2; D: -; V: TRBV5-1; DNA: TGCGCCAGCAGCTTGAGTCACAGGCGGTCCGGGGAGCTGTTTTTT; CDR3: CASSLSHRRSGELFF
size: -; J: TRBJ2-1; D: TRBD2; V: TRBV3-1; DNA: TGTGCCAGCAGCAGGACTAGCGGGGGAGGGTACAATGAGCAGTTCTTC; CDR3: CASSRTSGGGYNEQFF
size: many; J: TRBJ2-1; D: -; V: TRBV20-1; DNA: TGCAGTGCTAGAAAGAGAAGGGAGCGCCCCCTCTCCTACAATGAGCAGTTCTTC; CDR3: CSARKRRERPLSYNEQFF
size: -; J: TRBJ2-5; D: TRBD2; V: TRBV7-9; DNA: TGTGCCAGCAGCTTAGTGGCGGGGGGGCATGAGACCCAGTACTTC; CDR3: CASSLVAGGHETQYF